The present entry profiles one T cell receptor beta chain with its context. No antigen is known for it. These data belong to a study of T cell responses to AZD1222 COVID-19 vaccine. Overall study: Second-dose timings of about 4 or about 12 weeks were pooled. Study-wide results and caveats: CD4 TCRs associated with vaccination spanned spike, dominating at 160-218 and 743-854.

The CDR3 is 16 amino acids. The V gene lost 5 bases and the J gene lost 5 bases, with 19 bases spanning the gap. Germline CDR1 is SGHAT and CDR2 is FQNNGV. Clones were read by immunoSEQ multiplex PCR, and TCRdb kept only the in-frame ones, dropping some. The repertoire holds under 130,000 clones, with around 76% as singletons. This TCR derives from an adult in good health. Sample: peripheral blood, taken on day 0 of AZD1222 vaccination. This chain uses TRBV11-2 with TRBJ2-1; D is undetermined. CDR3 nucleotides: TGTGCCAGCAGCCCGGTGGGTCTCGGCGGACACAATGAGCAGTTCTTC. This translates into CASSPVGLGGHNEQFF.